This T cell receptor (beta chain) is drawn from a study of T cell repertoires in aging, cancer and after chemotherapy. Whole-study context: Clear clonal overlap appeared across healthy donor samples taken over several months to years. Notes on the study in general: Median generation probability rose over the chemotherapy interval in each cancer cohort, suggesting rebound thymic output. Compared with age-matched healthy donors, untreated hematological or solid cancer patients showed higher blood TCR clonality. Healthy donors lost TCR diversity with age mainly through richness, cancer patients through richness and evenness.

This clonotype came up a few times. No antigen is known for it. Amplification of TCR beta used genomic DNA extracted from peripheral blood. Rearranged V-D-J TRB sequences were amplified with a mixed TRB-A/B primer pool. MiXCR, run by TCRdb on the multiplex PCR reads, gives a single entry per CDR3 protein. Among thousands of distinct CDR3 sequences listed, less than 25% were seen once. What was sequenced was blood. The clonotype originates from a human donor in good health.

The CDR3 DNA is TGTGCCACACGGTCCAGCTCCTACAATGAGCAGTTCTTC. Its translation: CATRSSSYNEQFF. The chain links TRBV6-7 to TRBJ2-1; D remains ambiguous. TRBV6-7 is filed as an ORF, its function uncertain. Trimming pared 10 bases from V and 0 bases from J, leaving 10 bases between. CDR3 size: 13 residues.